The entry below gives a single TCR beta chain sequence along with its context. Authors' processing steps: Quantification of nucleated cells was approximated via reference gene primer amplification. Sequenced by immunoSEQ multiplex PCR; TCRdb stores in-frame clones only, minus some. V, J and clone size reflect that table, while D and trimming were determined from the DNA. The sample lists around 310,000 clones; about 90% were seen once. This CDR3 comprises 12 residues. Germline-derived CDR1 and CDR2 are SGHTA and FQGNSA. Unmatched junction bases numbered 3, after V lost 5 bases and J lost 7 bases. Those enrolled in Seattle joined during active infection and were followed longitudinally afterward. This sample was included in a study of blood T cell repertoires in COVID-19.

The TCR was taken from a woman between 35 and 50 years old with COVID-19, enrolled during active disease. V and J are TRBV7-2 and TRBJ1-1, with TRBD1 matching over 8 bases. The sample taken for sequencing was peripheral blood. Here the CDR3 reads CASSHDRGEAFF. CDR3 DNA sequence: TGTGCCAGCAGCCACGACAGGGGTGAAGCTTTCTTT.